This T cell receptor beta chain emerged from a study of blood T cell repertoires in COVID-19. Trimming pared 6 bases from V and 3 bases from J, leaving 11 bases between. This CDR3 is 13 amino acids long. Germline V gives CDR1 MNHEY, CDR2 SVGAGI. The repertoire was sequenced with immunoSEQ multiplex PCR; TCRdb's copy has only in-frame clones and lacks some. The data contain fewer than 250,000 clones, 80% of them singletons. The sequenced material came from PBMCs or T cells enriched from blood (not recorded which). The chain couples TRBV6-5 to TRBJ1-2; the D gene is possibly TRBD1 (6 bases). The TCR comes from a woman aged 40 to 50 with acute COVID-19. For the CDR3, the DNA is TGTGCCAGCAGCCGGACAGAGCACTATGGCTACACCTTC. Amino acid sequence: CASSRTEHYGYTF.